The 24 T cell receptor beta chains listed next were all sequenced from one sample in a study of blood T cell repertoires in COVID-19 (dated by TCRdb to about 2020). Library creation used the immunoSEQ multiplex PCR assay. TCRdb provides this immuneACCESS table in a form limited to in-frame rearrangements. Some clones are lacking; in checked studies, under half of them reflect an unresolved V gene, and why the rest are absent is not known. Recorded for this sample are some 280,000 clones; about nine tenths of them occurred a single time. The top ten clonotypes cover approximately 3% of the sample. Input material: peripheral blood. The receptors stem from a woman between 25 and 40 years old with active or convalescent COVID-19.

This chain links TRBV7-8 with TRBJ1-2, with a weak D call TRBD1 (6 bases). Trimming took 1 base from V and 2 from J, leaving 14 bases between them. Germline CDR1 and CDR2: SGHVS and FQNEAQ. CDR3 length: 16 amino acids. The CDR3: CASSLGVRGGNYGYTF. The CDR3, as DNA: TGTGCCAGCAGCTTAGGTGTTCGGGGGGGCAACTATGGCTACACCTTC.

V gene TRBV30 combines with J gene TRBJ2-7, with D perhaps matching TRBD2 (6 bases). Trimming stripped 1 base from V and 0 bases from J, with 13 bases between. Germline assignment: CDR1 GTSNPN and CDR2 SVGIG (reference sequence). There are 15 residues in the CDR3. The CDR3 nucleotides read TGTGCCTGGAGTGCTCCTAGGAGGGGCTCCTACGAGCAGTACTTC. Its protein product is CAWSAPRRGSYEQYF.

The chain is built from TRBV9 and TRBJ1-1; 8 bases fit TRBD1. The CDR3 is 15 amino acids. With V trimmed by 4 bases and J by 1 base, 6 bases remained unmatched. Germline V gives CDR1 SGDLS, CDR2 YYNGEE. The CDR3 loop is CASSPPQGGNTEAFF. Written as DNA, the CDR3 is TGTGCCAGCAGCCCACCACAGGGGGGGAACACTGAAGCTTTCTTT. The entire variable domain, with the rest obtained from reference TRBV9 and TRBJ1-1, is as follows: DSGVTQTPKHLITATGQRVTLRCSPRSGDLSVYWYQQSLDQGLQFLIQYYNGEERAKGNILERFSAQQFPDLHSELNLSSLELGDSALYFCASSPPQGGNTEAFFGQGTRLTVV.

A remark on this clone: Other DNA sequences in this sample translate to the same CDR3. The gene calls are TRBV6-2 or TRBV6-3 and TRBJ2-7; D is possibly TRBD1 (6 bases). V was cut by 4 bases and J by 2 bases, with 21 bases left in between. The CDR3 is 17 amino acids. CDR1 is MNHEY and CDR2 is SVGEGT in the germline V gene. The CDR3: CASSSRPGTRGTYEQYF. The CDR3 coding sequence is TGTGCCAGCAGTTCGAGACCCGGGACACGCGGCACCTACGAGCAGTACTTC.

V is TRBV6-1 and J is TRBJ2-7, with TRBD1 as a possible D gene (6 bases). This CDR3 has 15 amino acids. V was pared by 1 base and J by 1 base, with 11 bases between. Germline V gives CDR1 MNHNS, CDR2 SASEGT. The CDR3 loop is CASSEDEGGSYEQYF. The CDR3 region has the DNA TGTGCCAGCAGTGAAGATGAAGGGGGATCCTACGAGCAGTACTTC.

The V gene is TRBV7-8, the J gene TRBJ1-2; D is unresolved. V lost 2 bases and J 0 bases, leaving 10 bases between the germline ends. The germline V gene encodes CDR1 SGHVS and CDR2 FQNEAQ. The length of the CDR3 is 15 residues. The CDR3 loop is CASSLRTASNYGYTF. Here the CDR3 DNA reads TGTGCCAGCAGCTTAAGAACAGCTTCTAACTATGGCTACACCTTC.

The J gene is TRBJ2-6, the V gene TRBV7-2; D unresolved. Per germline, CDR1 SGHTA and CDR2 FQGNSA. CDR3 length: 17 residues. V lost 5 bases and J 2 bases, leaving 16 bases between the germline ends. The CDR3 loop is CASSRVAITTGANVLTF. Written as DNA, the CDR3 is TGTGCCAGCAGCAGAGTGGCAATCACTACTGGGGCCAACGTCCTGACTTTC.

This chain joins TRBV3-1 (or the pseudogene TRBV3-2) and TRBJ1-2; D is undetermined. Germline V gene data show CDR1 as LGHDT and CDR2 as YNNKEL (reference sequence). The V end lost 0 bases, the J end lost 3 bases, and 11 bases lay between the germline ends. This CDR3 has 15 residues. CDR3 in amino acids: CASSQEMQRHYGYTF. CDR3 in DNA: TGTGCCAGCAGCCAAGAGATGCAGCGACACTATGGCTACACCTTC.

This chain uses TRBV5-1 with TRBJ2-7; 9 nucleotides line up with TRBD1. The CDR3 totals 18 residues. With V trimmed by 4 bases and J by 5 bases, 19 bases remained unmatched. Germline V gene sequence: CDR1 SGHRS, CDR2 YFSETQ. The CDR3 DNA follows: TGCGCCAGCAGCAACTTGGTGTCGGGACAGGGTTTCGGCAACGAGCAGTACTTC. Translation: CASSNLVSGQGFGNEQYF.

The chain uses TRBV3-1 (or the pseudogene TRBV3-2) and TRBJ2-1; no clear D. The CDR3 totals 14 residues. V dropped 1 base and J dropped 4 bases, with 8 bases sitting between them. CDR1 is LGHDT and CDR2 is YNNKEL in the germline V gene (reference sequence). CDR3 sequence reads: CASSQGTLYNEQFF. DNA for the CDR3: TGTGCCAGCAGCCAAGGCACTCTTTACAATGAGCAGTTCTTC.

The CDR3 DNA reads TGTGCCAGCAGTTTTTCTCGGGGGGACCCCAGGACCCAGTACTTC. Translating it yields CASSFSRGDPRTQYF. V and J are TRBV27 and TRBJ2-5, with 7 positions matching TRBD2. The CDR3 has 15 amino acids. After removal of 3 bases from V and 7 bases from J, the junction contained 11 bases not matched to a gene. Germline CDR1 reads MNHEY; CDR2 reads SMNVEV (reference sequence).

The rearrangement uses TRBV6-2 or TRBV6-3 and TRBJ2-1; 7 bases are a match to TRBD2. The CDR3 covers 13 residues. V shed 2 bases, J shed 8 bases, and the junction held 3 bases outside the gene matches. The germline gives CDR1 MNHEY, CDR2 SVGEGT. The CDR3 bases are TGTGCCAGCAGTTACGGGGGACTATATGAGCAGTTCTTC. Translating gives CASSYGGLYEQFF.

This clone was found a few times. Other DNA sequences from this sample encode an identical CDR3 as well. This chain links TRBV18 with TRBJ1-5; 7 positions agree with TRBD1. Germline CDR1 reads KGHSH; CDR2 reads LQKENI. The CDR3 is 14 amino acids. Losses at the gene ends were 1 base for V and 5 bases for J; bases not matched to a gene: 2. DNA of the CDR3: TGTGCCAGCTCACCACAGGGGGCGGATCAGCCCCAGCATTTT. Protein product: CASSPQGADQPQHF.

This chain links TRBV27 with TRBJ2-1, with TRBD2 matching 12 bases. CDR1 and CDR2 (germline): MNHEY, SMNVEV (reference sequence). This CDR3 contains 16 residues. V was pared by 8 bases and J by 10 bases, with 15 bases of the junction left unmatched. The CDR3 DNA is TGTGCCAGCGTCGCTCCGGCTAGCGGGGGGGCCTACGAGCAGTTCTTC. This sequence encodes CASVAPASGGAYEQFF.

The V gene is TRBV13, the J gene TRBJ2-1; D perhaps matches TRBD1 (6 bases). The CDR3 is 15 amino acids. Germline-derived CDR1 and CDR2 are PRHDT and FYEKMQ (reference sequence). The V and J ends lost 4 bases and 6 bases respectively, with 16 bases between them. The CDR3 DNA is TGTGCCAGCAGCTCCCCGGGACAAAAAAGCAATGAGCAGTTCTTC. It encodes CASSSPGQKSNEQFF.

CDR3 sequence: CASSLEGQSNYEQYF. Written as DNA, the CDR3 is TGTGCCAGCAGCTTAGAGGGACAGAGTAACTACGAGCAGTACTTC. This sequence joins TRBV7-9 and TRBJ2-7; TRBD1 aligns across 7 bases. Germline lookup yields CDR1 SEHNR and CDR2 FQNEAQ (reference sequence). The CDR3 contains 15 residues. V dropped 1 base and J dropped 3; count of bases not matched to a gene: 6.

V and J are TRBV6-2 or TRBV6-3 and TRBJ2-7; 7 bases map to TRBD1. The J segment lost 1 base and the V segment lost 6 bases, leaving 6 bases of the junction unmatched. The germline V gene has CDR1 MNHEY and CDR2 SVGEGT. The CDR3 totals 14 residues. CDR3 DNA: TGTGCCAGCAGCCACAGGGGCGGGTCCTACGAGCAGTACTTC. Translated, it gives CASSHRGGSYEQYF.

The rearrangement joins TRBV4-1 to TRBJ1-1; perhaps TRBD1 as D (6 bases). CDR1 MGHRA and CDR2 YSYEKL come from the germline V gene. Trimming took off 0 bases at V and 0 bases at J, with 8 bases between the two ends. This CDR3 contains 15 residues. The CDR3 protein is CASSQEDRLNTEAFF. CDR3 DNA: TGCGCCAGCAGCCAAGAGGACAGATTGAACACTGAAGCTTTCTTT.

This chain connects TRBV11-1 to TRBJ2-1; 11 bases fit TRBD2. Germline V gene sequence: CDR1 SGHAT, CDR2 FQDESV (reference sequence). The CDR3 spans 16 residues. Unmatched junction bases numbered 2, after V lost 1 base and J lost 3 bases. This CDR3 is CASSLVGTSGYNEQFF. CDR3 DNA sequence: TGTGCCAGCAGCTTAGTAGGGACTAGCGGCTACAATGAGCAGTTCTTC.

The chain has TRBV28 and TRBJ2-3, with 7 positions matching TRBD2. The CDR3 has 12 amino acids. V trimming: 7 bases; J trimming: 8 bases; junction bases outside the gene matches: 6. Germline CDR1 MDHEN, CDR2 SYDVKM. CDR3 sequence reads: CASTARGVTQYF. DNA for the CDR3: TGTGCCAGCACCGCCCGGGGGGTTACGCAGTATTTT.

The J gene is TRBJ2-7, the V gene TRBV5-8; 7 positions match TRBD1. CDR1 is SGHTS, CDR2 YDEGEE, per germline. This CDR3 has 14 residues. The V segment lost 2 bases and the J segment 3 bases; nucleotides outside the gene matches: 5. The CDR3 protein is CASSFDRAIYEQYF. The CDR3 coding sequence is TGTGCCAGCAGCTTCGACAGGGCAATCTACGAGCAGTACTTC.

This CDR3 is CASSEGDSGVTNEKLFF. CDR3 nucleotides: TGTGCCAGCAGTGAAGGAGACAGCGGGGTTACTAATGAAAAACTGTTTTTT. The gene calls are TRBV2 and TRBJ1-4, with D perhaps TRBD1 (5 bases). Germline V gives CDR1 SNHLY, CDR2 FYNNEI. V was trimmed by 1 base and J by 2 bases, leaving 14 bases between them. The CDR3 length is 17 residues.

The chain links TRBV7-9 to TRBJ1-1; 9 bases line up with TRBD1. The CDR3 totals 14 residues. Per germline, CDR1 SEHNR and CDR2 FQNEAQ (reference sequence). The ends lost 2 bases at V and 11 bases at J; junction bases unmatched: 9. This CDR3 reads CASSLRGTGSRAFF. CDR3 in DNA: TGTGCCAGCAGCTTACGAGGGACAGGGAGTCGGGCTTTCTTT.

The chain has TRBV10-3 and TRBJ1-1; a weak D match, TRBD1 (6 bases). Trimming took off 10 bases at V and 2 bases at J, with 14 bases between the two ends. There are 13 residues in the CDR3. CDR1 is ENHRY and CDR2 is SYGVKD in the germline V gene. CDR3: CANRQALNTEAFF. The CDR3 DNA is TGTGCCAACCGACAGGCTCTAAACACTGAAGCTTTCTTT.